Given below is one TCR beta chain in context. Clones were read by immunoSEQ multiplex PCR, and TCRdb kept only the in-frame ones, dropping some. The data show 55,000 to 65,000 clones, under 90% seen once. Looked up from germline, CDR1 is SGHTA and CDR2 is FQGNSA. This CDR3 comprises 15 residues. J was trimmed by 2 bases and V by 5 bases; bases with no gene match: 7. This record comes from a study of OX40 agonist ivuxolimab in advanced cancers. This rearrangement joins TRBV7-2 to TRBJ1-2; 8 positions agree with TRBD1. The receptor was isolated from an adult with an advanced solid tumor such as melanoma, head and neck, liver or kidney cancer. The specimen was CD4+ or CD8+ T cells sorted from blood, collected in a trial of the OX40 agonist ivuxolimab. CDR3: CASSPGQGKNYGYTF. In nucleotides, the CDR3 is TGTGCCAGCAGCCCCGGACAGGGCAAGAACTATGGCTACACCTTC.